This T cell receptor (beta chain) appears in the sequencing data of a study listed by TCRdb under 2016. Library preparation employed RT-PCR. The data were produced on an Illumina MiSeq. The raw public reads went through TCRdb reprocessing: fastp at Q25, MiXCR clone calling, in-frame beta chains kept. Entries that share a CDR3 protein sequence are merged under the most common genes and DNA. This sample lists about 680,000 distinct CDR3 sequences; over 12% were detected once. Roughly 3.6% of the sample rests with the top ten. The germline V gene (reference sequence) gives CDR1 as DFQATT and CDR2 as SNEGSKA. V is cut by 0 bases and J by 3 bases, and the space between the germline ends is 12 bases. There are 14 amino acids in the CDR3, from cysteine to phenylalanine inclusive. Only the CDR3 DNA stays, 42 bases, in frame from base 1. The sample holds many counts of this clonotype. Its antigen is not yet known. Within one base of it there is no much larger clone, and no base qualities were kept.

The sequence derives from a female donor in good health, serving as a healthy control. The sequencing sample was made of memory CD4+ T cells from blood. The sequence joins TRBV20-1 to TRBJ2-7; possibly the D gene is TRBD2, per 6 matching bases. The encoded CDR3 is CSARDPGRNYEQYF. DNA sequence: TGCAGTGCTAGAGATCCGGGGAGGAACTACGAGCAGTACTTC.